These T cell receptor beta chains were read from a single sample in a study of T cell responses to AZD1222 COVID-19 vaccine. Sequencing was performed with immunoSEQ multiplex PCR; in TCRdb, only in-frame clones are kept and a portion is missing. Of 130,000 to 150,000 clones detected, about 89% appear once; the ten largest clones hold roughly 2.8%. This specimen was peripheral blood, taken on day 0 of MenACWY control vaccination. These receptors all stem from an adult in good health. Both conserved end residues are part of each CDR3. D genes are given only for firm matches. Only part of the rows carry a size: once, few, many, or a class if the clone is expanded.

j_gene | d_gene | abundance | v_gene | CDR3aa | CDR3nt
TRBJ1-1 | . | . | TRBV7-9 | CASSLSGREAFF | TGTGCCAGCAGCTTATCCGGACGGGAAGCTTTCTTT
TRBJ2-7 | . | . | TRBV12-3/TRBV12-4 | CASRPTQGLGQYF | TGTGCCAGCAGACCAACCCAGGGGCTAGGGCAGTACTTC
TRBJ1-1 | TRBD1 | . | TRBV9 | CASSPLVGTGGIEWNTEAFF | TGTGCCAGCAGCCCCCTAGTAGGGACAGGGGGCATTGAATGGAACACTGAAGCTTTCTTT
TRBJ2-2 | . | . | TRBV6-5 | CASRGLPGDTGELFF | TGTGCCAGCAGAGGACTTCCAGGGGACACCGGGGAGCTGTTTTTT
TRBJ2-7 | TRBD2 | . | TRBV4-2 | CASSQVTLAGHYEQYF | TGTGCCAGCAGCCAAGTCACACTAGCGGGACACTACGAGCAGTACTTC
TRBJ2-7 | . | few | TRBV14 | CASSQLPGRYEQYF | TGTGCCAGCAGCCAACTCCCGGGGAGGTACGAGCAGTACTTC
TRBJ1-5 | TRBD1 | . | TRBV29-1 | CSVSQGQGSNQPQHF | TGCAGCGTTTCTCAAGGACAGGGAAGCAATCAGCCCCAGCATTTT
TRBJ2-4 | . | . | TRBV7-9 | CASSFPPREVGNIQYF | TGTGCCAGCAGCTTCCCACCGAGGGAGGTGGGAAACATTCAGTACTTC
TRBJ1-4 | . | . | TRBV5-6 | CASSLTDGPANEKLFF | TGTGCCAGCAGCCTAACAGACGGTCCGGCTAATGAAAAACTGTTTTTT
TRBJ2-1 | . | . | TRBV2 | CASRARIVLRYNEQFF | TGTGCCAGCAGGGCTAGAATCGTTTTACGCTACAATGAGCAGTTCTTC
TRBJ1-4 | . | . | TRBV3-1/TRBV3-2 | CASSNSFPNEKLFF | TGTGCCAGCAGCAACAGCTTCCCTAATGAAAAACTGTTTTTT
TRBJ1-1 | TRBD1 | . | TRBV4-1 | CASSHPGGYTEAFF | TGCGCCAGCAGCCATCCAGGGGGTTACACTGAAGCTTTCTTT
TRBJ2-7 | . | . | TRBV5-1 | CASSPDGNEQYF | TGCGCCAGCAGCCCCGATGGGAACGAGCAGTACTTC
TRBJ1-6 | . | . | TRBV29-1 | CSARGSENSPLHF | TGCAGCGCCCGAGGGTCAGAAAATTCACCCCTCCACTTT
TRBJ1-1 | . | . | TRBV5-5 | CASSLVGQFTEAFF | TGTGCCAGCAGCTTGGTAGGGCAGTTCACTGAAGCTTTCTTT
TRBJ2-1 | TRBD2 | . | TRBV5-1 | CASSLEAGGPGEQFF | TGCGCCAGCAGCTTGGAAGCGGGGGGGCCGGGTGAGCAGTTCTTC
TRBJ2-2 | TRBD2 | . | TRBV3-1/TRBV3-2 | CASSQVPAGVGTGELFF | TGTGCCAGCAGCCAAGTACCAGCGGGAGTGGGCACCGGGGAGCTGTTTTTT
TRBJ2-7 | TRBD2 | . | TRBV5-4 | CASSLAQTSGIHEQYF | TGTGCCAGCAGCTTGGCGCAGACTAGCGGGATACACGAGCAGTACTTC
TRBJ1-4 | . | . | TRBV25-1 | CASRKTVATNEKLFF | TGTGCCAGCAGAAAGACCGTTGCAACTAATGAAAAACTGTTTTTT
TRBJ1-4 | . | few | TRBV15 | CATSPRGEKLFF | TGTGCCACCAGCCCCCGTGGGGAAAAACTGTTTTTT
TRBJ1-1 | . | . | TRBV6-4 | CASSDVRHENTEAFF | TGTGCCAGCAGTGATGTGCGACACGAGAACACTGAAGCTTTCTTT
TRBJ2-7 | . | . | TRBV29-1 | CSVGGPSYEQYF | TGCAGCGTTGGAGGACCTTCCTACGAGCAGTACTTC
TRBJ1-2 | TRBD1 | . | TRBV10-3 | CAIYQGVGDYGYTF | TGTGCCATCTATCAGGGGGTAGGGGACTATGGCTACACCTTC
TRBJ2-7 | . | . | TRBV27 | CASSATAFSYEQYF | TGTGCCAGCAGCGCGACAGCATTCTCCTACGAGCAGTACTTC
TRBJ2-1 | . | . | TRBV4-1 | CASSTVLGDNEQFF | TGCGCCAGCAGCACCGTCCTGGGGGACAATGAGCAGTTCTTC
TRBJ1-1 | . | . | TRBV11-2 | CASSAPRGVDTEAFF | TGTGCCAGCAGCGCTCCGAGGGGGGTCGACACTGAAGCTTTCTTT
TRBJ1-1 | . | . | TRBV27 | CASSTLMGPEVEAAFF | TGTGCCAGCAGTACCCTCATGGGACCCGAAGTTGAAGCGGCTTTCTTT
TRBJ2-7 | TRBD2 | . | TRBV11-1 | CASSSGLSPTYEQYF | TGTGCCAGCAGCTCGGGACTATCCCCAACCTACGAGCAGTACTTC
TRBJ2-2 | TRBD2 | . | TRBV7-3 | CASSFGLAGAGELFF | TGTGCCAGCAGCTTTGGACTAGCGGGAGCCGGGGAGCTGTTTTTT
TRBJ1-1 | . | . | TRBV9 | CASSVGQRASEAFF | TGTGCCAGCAGCGTAGGACAGCGGGCCTCTGAAGCTTTCTTT
TRBJ2-7 | TRBD1 | . | TRBV19 | CASSTQYYRTGGLYEQYF | TGTGCCAGTAGTACCCAATACTACAGGACAGGGGGCTTATACGAGCAGTACTTC
TRBJ1-3 | . | . | TRBV5-1 | CASSLEGAFSGNTIYF | TGCGCCAGCAGCTTGGAGGGCGCGTTCTCTGGAAACACCATATATTTT
TRBJ2-3 | TRBD2 | once | TRBV10-3 | CAISTAGDADTQYF | TGTGCCATCAGTACAGCGGGAGACGCAGATACGCAGTATTTT
TRBJ2-1 | . | . | TRBV4-2 | CASSQYGKNSYNEQFF | TGTGCCAGCAGCCAATACGGGAAAAATTCCTACAATGAGCAGTTCTTC
TRBJ1-4 | . | . | TRBV2 | CASSERQGWGKLFF | TGTGCCAGCAGTGAACGGCAGGGATGGGGAAAACTGTTTTTT
TRBJ2-1 | TRBD2 | . | TRBV28 | CASRSAGGPSYNEQFF | TGTGCCAGCAGGTCAGCGGGAGGGCCCTCCTACAATGAGCAGTTCTTC
TRBJ1-2 | . | . | TRBV28 | CASGLARGYTF | TGTGCCAGTGGATTGGCGAGAGGCTACACCTTC
TRBJ2-7 | . | once | TRBV3-1/TRBV3-2 | CASSHRQKRTYEQYF | TGTGCCAGCAGCCATCGACAGAAACGCACCTACGAGCAGTACTTC
TRBJ2-7 | TRBD2 | few | TRBV7-2 | CASSTQLRTSGRNEQYF | TGTGCCAGCAGCACTCAACTACGGACTAGCGGGAGGAACGAGCAGTACTTC
TRBJ1-3 | . | . | TRBV7-9 | CASNYNPGNTIYF | TGTGCCAGCAACTACAACCCGGGAAACACCATATATTTT